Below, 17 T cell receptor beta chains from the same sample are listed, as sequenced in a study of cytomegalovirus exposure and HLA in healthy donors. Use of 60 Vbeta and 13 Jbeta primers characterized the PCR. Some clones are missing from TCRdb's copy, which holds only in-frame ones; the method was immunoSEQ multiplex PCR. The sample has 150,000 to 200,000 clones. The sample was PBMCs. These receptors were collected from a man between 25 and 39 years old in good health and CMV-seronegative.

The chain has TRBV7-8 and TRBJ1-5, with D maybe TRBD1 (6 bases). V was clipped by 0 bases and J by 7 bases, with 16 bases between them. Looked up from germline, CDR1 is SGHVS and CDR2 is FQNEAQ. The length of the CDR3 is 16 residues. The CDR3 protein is CASSLAGGGGRQPQHF. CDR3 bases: TGTGCCAGCAGCTTAGCGGGCGGGGGGGGCCGCCAGCCCCAGCATTTT.

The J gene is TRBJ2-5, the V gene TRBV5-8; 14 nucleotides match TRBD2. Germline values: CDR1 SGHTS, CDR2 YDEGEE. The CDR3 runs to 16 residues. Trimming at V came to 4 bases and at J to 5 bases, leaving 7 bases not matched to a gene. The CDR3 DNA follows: TGTGCCAGCAGCCTCGGGACTAGCGGGAGTCAGGAGACCCAGTACTTC. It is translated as CASSLGTSGSQETQYF.

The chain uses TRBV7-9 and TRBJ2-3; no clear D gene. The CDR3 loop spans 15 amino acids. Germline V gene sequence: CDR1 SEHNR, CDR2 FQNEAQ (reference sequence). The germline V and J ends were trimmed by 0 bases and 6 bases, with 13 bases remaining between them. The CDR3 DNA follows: TGTGCCAGCAGCTTAGCCAGGCTTCGCAGCGATACGCAGTATTTT. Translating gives CASSLARLRSDTQYF.

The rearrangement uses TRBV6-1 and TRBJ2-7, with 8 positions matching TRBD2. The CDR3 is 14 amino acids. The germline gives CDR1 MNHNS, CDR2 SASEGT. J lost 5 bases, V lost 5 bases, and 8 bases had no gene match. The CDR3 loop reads CASSRERESHEQYF. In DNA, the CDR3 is TGTGCCAGCAGTCGGGAGCGGGAGAGTCACGAGCAGTACTTC.

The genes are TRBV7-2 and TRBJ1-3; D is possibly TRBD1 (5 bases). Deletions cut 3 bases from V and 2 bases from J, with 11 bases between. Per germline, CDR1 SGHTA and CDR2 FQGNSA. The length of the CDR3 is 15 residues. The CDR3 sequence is CASSFSGSPGNTIYF. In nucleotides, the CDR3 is TGTGCCAGCAGCTTTTCAGGGTCCCCTGGAAACACCATATATTTT.

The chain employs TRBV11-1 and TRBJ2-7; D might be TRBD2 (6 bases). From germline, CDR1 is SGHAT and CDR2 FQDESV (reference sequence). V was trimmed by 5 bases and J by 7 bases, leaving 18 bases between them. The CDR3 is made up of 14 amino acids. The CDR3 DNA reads TGTGCCAGCAGCCCCCAAAATCCGGCGGGGGAGCAGTACTTC. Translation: CASSPQNPAGEQYF.

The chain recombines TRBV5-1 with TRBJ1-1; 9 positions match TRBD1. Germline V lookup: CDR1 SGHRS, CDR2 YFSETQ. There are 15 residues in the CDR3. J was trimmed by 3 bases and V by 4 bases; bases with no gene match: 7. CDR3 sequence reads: CASSATGQGDTEAFF. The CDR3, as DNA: TGCGCCAGCAGCGCGACGGGACAGGGTGACACTGAAGCTTTCTTT.

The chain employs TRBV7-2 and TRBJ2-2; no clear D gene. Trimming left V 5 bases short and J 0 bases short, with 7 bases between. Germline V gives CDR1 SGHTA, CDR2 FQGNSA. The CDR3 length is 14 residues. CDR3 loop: CASSRSSNTGELFF. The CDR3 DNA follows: TGTGCCAGCAGCCGGAGCTCGAACACCGGGGAGCTGTTTTTT.

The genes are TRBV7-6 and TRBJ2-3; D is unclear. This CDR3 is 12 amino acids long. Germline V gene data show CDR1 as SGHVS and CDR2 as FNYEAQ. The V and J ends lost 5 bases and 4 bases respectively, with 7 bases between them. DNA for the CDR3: TGTGCCAGCAGCCCCCCGGCAGATACGCAGTATTTT. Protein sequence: CASSPPADTQYF.

CDR3 loop: CASSLAGGPDTQYF. CDR3 bases: TGCGCCAGCAGTTTAGCGGGAGGGCCAGATACGCAGTATTTT. The genes are TRBV5-1 and TRBJ2-3; 11 nucleotides agree with TRBD2. Germline values: CDR1 SGHRS, CDR2 YFSETQ. CDR3 size: 14 residues. The V segment lost 5 bases and the J segment 4 bases; nucleotides outside the gene matches: 3.

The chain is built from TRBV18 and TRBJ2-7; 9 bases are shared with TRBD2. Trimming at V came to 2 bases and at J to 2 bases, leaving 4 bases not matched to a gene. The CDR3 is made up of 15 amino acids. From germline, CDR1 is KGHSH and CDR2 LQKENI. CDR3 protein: CASSPVGLATYEQYF. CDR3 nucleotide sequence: TGTGCCAGCTCACCAGTAGGACTAGCGACCTACGAGCAGTACTTC.

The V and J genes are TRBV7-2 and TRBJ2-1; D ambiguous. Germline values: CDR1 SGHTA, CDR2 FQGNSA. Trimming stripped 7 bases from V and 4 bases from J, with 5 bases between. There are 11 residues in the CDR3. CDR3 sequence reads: CASTEYNEQFF. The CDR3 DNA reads TGTGCCAGCACGGAGTACAATGAGCAGTTCTTC.

The DNA for the CDR3 is TGTGCCATCAGTGCCTCGGGACAGGGGCTGGAGCAGTACTTC. This codes for CAISASGQGLEQYF. The chain employs TRBV10-3 and TRBJ2-7; 10 nucleotides align to TRBD1. With V trimmed by 4 bases and J by 7 bases, 7 bases remained unmatched. Per the germline V gene, CDR1 is ENHRY and CDR2 is SYGVKD. The CDR3 is made up of 14 amino acids.

CDR3 DNA sequence: TGTGCCAGCCGAGCGGATAACTATGGCTACACCTTC. This codes for CASRADNYGYTF. V gene TRBV6-5 combines with J gene TRBJ1-2; no reliable D call. The CDR3 spans 12 residues. From germline, CDR1 is MNHEY and CDR2 SVGAGI. Trimming pared 8 bases from V and 1 base from J, leaving 8 bases between.

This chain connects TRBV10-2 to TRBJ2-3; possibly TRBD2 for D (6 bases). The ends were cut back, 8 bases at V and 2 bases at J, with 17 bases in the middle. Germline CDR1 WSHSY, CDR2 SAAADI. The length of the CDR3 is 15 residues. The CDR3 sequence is CASGDLYAVTDTQYF. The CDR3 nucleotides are TGCGCCAGCGGGGACTTATACGCCGTCACAGATACGCAGTATTTT.

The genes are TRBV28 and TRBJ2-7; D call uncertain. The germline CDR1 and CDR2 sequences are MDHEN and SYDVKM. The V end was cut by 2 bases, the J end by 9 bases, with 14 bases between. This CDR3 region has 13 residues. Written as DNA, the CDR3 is TGTGCCAGCAGTTTAGGGCAAAGTGTTATGCAGTACTTC. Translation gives CASSLGQSVMQYF.

As DNA, the CDR3 is TGTGCCATCAGTGCCGGGCGGGACCCCTACAATGAGCAGTTCTTC. Amino acid sequence: CAISAGRDPYNEQFF. This chain connects TRBV10-3 to TRBJ2-1, with TRBD2 as a possible D gene (6 bases). CDR1 and CDR2 from the germline V gene are ENHRY and SYGVKD. V lost 4 bases and J 2 bases, leaving 12 bases between the germline ends. This CDR3 comprises 15 residues.